This T cell receptor beta chain was obtained from a study of blood T cell repertoires in COVID-19. Original methodology: Nucleated cell number was recorded as an estimate derived from reference gene primer amplification. TCRdb keeps only in-frame clones here, not all; method: immunoSEQ multiplex PCR. Clone size and V and J calls were adopted from that table, with D and trimming inferred from the DNA. Counted here are under 250,000 clones, 80% to 90% occurring once; the ten biggest clones make up about 4.8%. The trim removed 5 bases at V and 3 bases at J, leaving 11 bases unmatched. CDR3 length equals 16 residues. Germline values: CDR1 MNHEY, CDR2 SMNVEV (reference sequence). Those who participated ranged in age from roughly 18 to 90 years and resided in some 24 US areas. Cohort placement rested on clinical history that participants reported themselves.

Material: PBMCs or T cells enriched from blood (not recorded which). The receptor's source is a woman aged 50 to 60 who had been exposed to COVID-19. This chain links TRBV27 with TRBJ2-7, with 9 bases lining up with TRBD1. As DNA, the CDR3 is TGTGCCAGCAGTCCGGGACAGGGCCTTGCACTCTACGAGCAGTACTTC. As protein: CASSPGQGLALYEQYF.